This T cell receptor beta chain was sequenced for a study of T cell repertoires in ileal Crohn's disease. Study information: Every patient was operated on for stricturing (61%) or penetrating (39%) complications.

CDR3 size: 16 residues. The germline gives CDR1 SGHKS, CDR2 YYEKEE (reference sequence). With V trimmed by 4 bases and J by 2 bases, 11 bases remained unmatched. To note about this clone: What it binds is unknown.

Whole-study results and caveats: High-frequency clones were more common in sorted CD8 than CD4 cells.

Repertoires were generated with immunoSEQ multiplex PCR, while TCRdb's copy carries only in-frame clones and drops some. Altogether tens of thousands of clones are present, about 81% being singletons, with the ten largest covering roughly 5.5%. The chain uses TRBV5-5 and TRBJ1-1; 7 bases map to TRBD1. The sequence derives from an adult with Crohn's disease. Sequencing was carried out using ileal tissue. The CDR3 DNA reads TGTGCCAGCAGCACCCGACCAAGACAGGGAAACACTGAAGCTTTCTTT. Amino acids: CASSTRPRQGNTEAFF.